The 8 T cell receptor beta chains listed next were all sequenced from one sample in a study of blood T cell repertoires in COVID-19. Only in-frame clones appear in the TCRdb table, and some are missing; sequencing was by immunoSEQ multiplex PCR. Of around 150,000 clones in the sample, 81% were seen once. The sample was peripheral blood. These receptors were collected from a man aged 55 to 70 with active or convalescent COVID-19.

The chain uses TRBV25-1 and TRBJ1-4; 7 nucleotides align to TRBD1. Germline V gene sequence: CDR1 MGHDK, CDR2 SYGVNS. This CDR3 is 14 amino acids long. The J segment lost 7 bases and the V segment lost 7 bases, leaving 9 bases of the junction unmatched. CDR3: CASNRGTLGEKLFF. The CDR3, as DNA: TGTGCCAGCAACAGGGGCACGTTAGGTGAAAAACTGTTTTTT.

V usage is TRBV2 and J usage is TRBJ2-6, with 9 bases aligning to TRBD1. The CDR3 runs 17 residues. CDR1 SNHLY and CDR2 FYNNEI come from the germline V gene. J gave up 1 base and V 7 bases, and 8 bases lay outside the gene matches. The CDR3 loop reads CASTAGQGSSGANVLTF. CDR3 DNA: TGTGCCAGCACTGCGGGACAGGGATCTTCTGGGGCCAACGTCCTGACTTTC.

The chain is built from TRBV27 and TRBJ2-5, with TRBD1 identical over 8 bases. Trimming took 0 bases from V and 4 from J; bases not matched to a gene: 13. There are 18 residues in the CDR3. Per germline, CDR1 MNHEY and CDR2 SMNVEV (reference sequence). CDR3 region: CASSLSSVVARGRETQYF. The CDR3, as DNA: TGTGCCAGCAGTTTATCTTCCGTGGTGGCCAGGGGGCGAGAGACCCAGTACTTC.

This chain connects TRBV28 to TRBJ2-7, with 9 bases lining up with TRBD1. The junction had 14 bases not matched to a gene; V was cut back by 5 bases and J by 0 bases. The CDR3 extends over 18 amino acids. CDR1 and CDR2 from the germline V gene are MDHEN and SYDVKM. CDR3 bases: TGTGCCAGCAGTCTCGGGACAGGGATATATCTTAGCTCCTACGAGCAGTACTTC. Translation: CASSLGTGIYLSSYEQYF.

The chain has TRBV2 and TRBJ1-2; D is unresolved. Per the germline V gene, CDR1 is SNHLY and CDR2 is FYNNEI. Trimming removed 10 bases from V and 1 base from J, with 13 bases in between. This CDR3 spans 13 amino acids. The chain's CDR3 is CANQEVINYGYTF. DNA of the CDR3: TGTGCCAACCAGGAAGTAATTAACTATGGCTACACCTTC.

This clone has just a few counts. This chain connects TRBV28 to TRBJ1-2; D gene ambiguous. CDR3 size: 17 residues. Trimming cost V 4 bases and J 0 bases, with 18 bases left between them. Germline-derived CDR1 and CDR2 are MDHEN and SYDVKM. The DNA for the CDR3 is TGTGCCAGCAGTTCCAGCGGGGAGATGGGTACTAACTATGGCTACACCTTC. Protein: CASSSSGEMGTNYGYTF.

J is TRBJ2-3 and V is TRBV7-9, with 9 bases aligning to TRBD1. The CDR3 sequence is 17 residues long. From germline, CDR1 is SEHNR and CDR2 FQNEAQ (reference sequence). J lost 0 bases, V lost 4 bases, and 8 bases had no gene match. CDR3 coding DNA: TGTGCCAGCAGCTCAGCCCGGACAGGGGAAAGCACAGATACGCAGTATTTT. Protein product: CASSSARTGESTDTQYF.

The rearrangement uses TRBV7-8 and TRBJ1-5; 7 nucleotides align to TRBD1. This CDR3 is 14 amino acids long. In germline, CDR1 is SGHVS, CDR2 FQNEAQ. V was clipped by 5 bases and J by 5 bases; unmatched bases: 6. CDR3 in DNA: TGTGCCAGCAGCCAGGGACAGCTTGATCAGCCCCAGCATTTT. Its translation: CASSQGQLDQPQHF. Complete variable domain (other parts from reference TRBV7-8 and TRBJ1-5): GAGVSQSPRYKVAKRGQDVALRCDPISGHVSLFWYQQALGQGPEFLTYFQNEAQLDKSGLPSDRFFAERPEGSVSTLKIQRTQQEDSAVYLCASSQGQLDQPQHFGDGTRLSIL.